The present TCR beta chain was sequenced within a study of blood T cell repertoires in COVID-19. Study-wide background: From T cells, B-cell-depleted T cells, or PBMCs came the material, which was cDNA or gDNA.

Notes on this clone: An end of the junction does not agree with germline; a read error may underlie this.

Sequencing used immunoSEQ multiplex PCR; TCRdb keeps in-frame clones, though not all of them. This sample has approximately 85,000 clones, with 87% found just once. Germline CDR1 reads LGHNA; CDR2 reads YSLEER. The CDR3 sequence is 13 residues long. The receptor was isolated from a woman aged 45 to 65 with active or convalescent COVID-19. Sequenced material: peripheral blood. J is TRBJ2-3 and V is TRBV4-3, with no clear D. The CDR3 sequence: CASSQVGTDTQYF. The CDR3, as DNA: TGCGCCAGCAGCCAAGTGGGCACGGATACGCAGTATTTT.